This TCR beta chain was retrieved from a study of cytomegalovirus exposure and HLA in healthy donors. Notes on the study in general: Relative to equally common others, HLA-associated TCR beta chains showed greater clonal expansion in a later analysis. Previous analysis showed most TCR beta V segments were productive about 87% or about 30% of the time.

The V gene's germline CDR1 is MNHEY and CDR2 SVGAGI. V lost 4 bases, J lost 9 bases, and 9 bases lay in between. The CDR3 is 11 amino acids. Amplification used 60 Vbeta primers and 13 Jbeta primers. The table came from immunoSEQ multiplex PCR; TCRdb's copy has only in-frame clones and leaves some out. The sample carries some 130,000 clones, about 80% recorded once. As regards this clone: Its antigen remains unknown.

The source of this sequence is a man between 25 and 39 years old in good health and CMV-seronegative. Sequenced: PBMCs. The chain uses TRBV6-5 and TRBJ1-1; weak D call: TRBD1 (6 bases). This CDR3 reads CASSFQGKAFF. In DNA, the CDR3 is TGTGCCAGCAGTTTTCAGGGGAAAGCTTTCTTT.